Below are 15 T cell receptor beta chains sequenced from a single sample in a study of CD8+CD57+ T cells in acquired aplastic anemia. An expansion of CD8+CD57+ cells by flow cytometry had been shown in patients chosen for sequencing. Genomic DNA, serving as template, underwent TCR beta VDJ and CDR3 profiling. One entry per CDR3 protein, called by TCRdb with MiXCR from the reads. The sample yields roughly 280,000 distinct CDR3 sequences, roughly 61% seen once. Material for sequencing was sorted CD4+, CD8+, or CD8+CD57+ T cells (not recorded which) from PBMCs. These receptors all stem from a human donor with aplastic anemia.

J is TRBJ2-5 and V is TRBV7-2, with D maybe TRBD2 (6 bases). The CDR3 runs 16 residues. The V gene lost 3 bases and the J gene lost 10 bases, with 24 bases spanning the gap. Germline CDR1 reads SGHTA; CDR2 reads FQGNSA. The CDR3 region is CASSLAGTRDKRGQYF. In DNA, the CDR3 is TGTGCCAGCAGCTTGGCGGGAACTAGGGATAAGAGAGGCCAGTACTTC.

This clonotype was detected a few times. The chain employs TRBV24-1 and TRBJ2-1; 9 bases fit TRBD1. The ends lost 1 base at V and 4 bases at J; junction bases unmatched: 4. The CDR3 covers 16 residues. Germline values: CDR1 KGHDR, CDR2 SFDVKD. The CDR3 region is CATSDFDRGLYNEQFF. Here the CDR3 DNA reads TGTGCCACCAGTGATTTTGACAGGGGGTTGTACAATGAGCAGTTCTTC.

The chain couples TRBV15 to TRBJ2-7; 16 bases agree with TRBD2. This CDR3 has 18 amino acids. Germline CDR1 LNHNV, CDR2 YYDKDF (reference sequence). Unmatched junction bases numbered 6, after V lost 1 base and J lost 3 bases. The CDR3 protein is CATSRARGLAGGNYEQYF. CDR3 bases: TGTGCCACCAGCAGAGCCCGGGGACTAGCGGGGGGGAACTACGAGCAGTACTTC.

Only a few counts were recorded for this clonotype. The V call is TRBV7-2, the J call TRBJ1-1, with D possibly matching TRBD1 (5 bases). V was cut by 6 bases and J by 8 bases, with 10 bases left in between. Germline-derived CDR1 and CDR2 are SGHTA and FQGNSA. There are 11 residues in the CDR3. This CDR3 reads CASRLGTEAFF. CDR3 DNA: TGTGCCAGCAGGTTGGGGACGGAAGCTTTCTTT.

The chain joins TRBV20-1 to TRBJ1-6; D gene uncertain. This CDR3 spans 12 amino acids. The V gene lost 3 bases and the J gene lost 5 bases, with 5 bases spanning the gap. In germline, CDR1 is DFQATT, CDR2 SNEGSKA (reference sequence). In DNA form, the CDR3 reads TGCAGTGCTAGTAGCAATAATTCACCCCTCCACTTT. This encodes CSASSNNSPLHF.

This clonotype was detected a few times. This chain uses TRBV6-1 with TRBJ2-7; TRBD2 matches at 8 bases. Germline CDR1 and CDR2: MNHNS and SASEGT. V lost 7 bases to trimming and J lost 3 bases; unmatched junction nucleotides: 8. The CDR3 is 14 amino acids. CDR3 in amino acids: CASKSVSGSYEQYF. DNA of the CDR3: TGTGCCAGCAAAAGTGTAAGCGGGAGCTACGAGCAGTACTTC.

The V and J genes are TRBV12-3 or TRBV12-4 and TRBJ1-2, with 11 bases that match TRBD1. The CDR3 contains 16 residues. Trimming took 3 bases from V and 4 from J; bases not matched to a gene: 7. The CDR3 nucleotides read TGTGCCAGCAGTTTTTTTGGGACAGGGGGTGTCTATGGCTACACCTTC. Translated, it gives CASSFFGTGGVYGYTF.

This clonotype has a count of ten or more. The chain links TRBV29-1 to TRBJ2-2; 12 bases are shared with TRBD1. J lost 5 bases, V lost 6 bases, and 1 base had no gene match. The germline CDR1 and CDR2 sequences are SQVTM and ANQGSEA. The CDR3 is 13 amino acids. CDR3 residues: CSVGQGATGELFF. The DNA of the CDR3 is TGCAGCGTGGGACAGGGGGCAACCGGGGAGCTGTTTTTT.

Comment on this clonotype: The junction departs from the called germline gene at one end, perhaps through a read error. This chain uses TRBV7-9 with TRBJ2-3, with 8 bases that match TRBD2. Germline lookup yields CDR1 SEHNR and CDR2 FQNEAQ (reference sequence). There are 13 residues in the CDR3. Written as DNA, the CDR3 is TGTGCCAGCAGGACTAGCGAGAGGGATAAGCAGTATTTT. Protein: CASRTSERDKQYF.

To note about this clonotype: The germline gene is not matched at one end of the junction; a read error may be the cause. The chain recombines TRBV10-3 with TRBJ1-5; D remains unclear. Germline V gives CDR1 ENHRY, CDR2 SYGVKD. The CDR3 loop spans 15 amino acids. The CDR3 DNA reads as TGTGCCATCAGTGAGGGAGGCAGATTCAATCAGCCCCAGCACTTT. Translating it yields CAISEGGRFNQPQHF.

This clonotype was counted a single time. This sequence joins TRBV19 and TRBJ2-7; maybe TRBD1 (6 bases). V lost 1 base and J lost 5, with 9 bases in between. The germline CDR1 and CDR2 sequences are LNHDA and SQIVND (reference sequence). CDR3 length: 13 amino acids. In nucleotides, the CDR3 is TGTGCCAGTAGTATAGTGTCAGGGGACGAGCAGTACTTC. It specifies CASSIVSGDEQYF.

This clonotype appeared many times. The V call is TRBV6-1, the J call TRBJ1-1; D gene uncertain. This CDR3 is 13 amino acids long. The germline CDR1 and CDR2 sequences are MNHNS and SASEGT. V lost 4 bases and J 0 bases, leaving 6 bases between the germline ends. DNA of the CDR3: TGTGCCAGCAGTGCAAGGATGAACACTGAAGCTTTCTTT. As protein: CASSARMNTEAFF.

This chain uses TRBV4-1 with TRBJ2-7, with D perhaps being TRBD1 or TRBD2 (5 bases each). The CDR3 has 13 residues. The ends were cut back, 2 bases at V and 9 bases at J, with 14 bases in the middle. Germline V lookup: CDR1 MGHRA, CDR2 YSYEKL. Here the CDR3 DNA reads TGCGCCAGCAGCCAAAGGGAAGGGGACGGGCAGTACTTC. Amino acid sequence: CASSQREGDGQYF.

This clonotype occurred many times. This sequence joins TRBV10-1 and TRBJ2-1; possible D gene TRBD1, 5 bases. Between the trimmed V and J ends, which lost 5 bases and 0 bases, there was a span of 5 bases. CDR3 length equals 13 residues. Germline lookup yields CDR1 WNHNN and CDR2 SYGVQD (reference sequence). The CDR3 loop is CASSRGSYNEQFF. In nucleotides, the CDR3 is TGCGCCAGCAGTAGGGGCTCCTACAATGAGCAGTTCTTC.

The rearrangement links TRBV2 to TRBJ2-7, with 14 nucleotides matching TRBD2. CDR1 SNHLY and CDR2 FYNNEI come from the germline V gene. The ends lost 6 bases at V and 5 bases at J; junction bases unmatched: 9. This CDR3 has 16 residues. CDR3 residues: CASSRLAGGPGNEQYF. The CDR3 coding sequence is TGTGCCAGCAGCAGACTAGCGGGGGGGCCTGGTAACGAGCAGTACTTC.